The source of this T cell receptor (beta chain) is a study of blood T cells in healthy people across ages. Trimming shortened V by 5 bases and J by 3 bases, and 13 bases separated the two germline ends. The CDR3 contains 14 residues. Germline V gene sequence: CDR1 SQVTM, CDR2 ANQGSEA. Study-wide findings and caveats: Unsorted PBMC input precluded a conclusive naive versus antigen-experienced comparison. Estimates drawn from one million T cells were deemed to understate diversity.

Aged roughly 6 to 90, donors were systemically healthy Caucasians from Russia. Concerning this clonotype: Its antigen is undetermined.

Alongside a J-beta primer mix, a sample-barcoded 5' primer served in a second PCR lasting 7 to 11 cycles. Each sample yielded at least 3 million CDR3-containing paired-end reads. TCRdb passed the 5' RACE reads through MiXCR, listing each CDR3 protein once. The data hold 850,000 to 1,000,000 distinct CDR3 sequences, with roughly 47% observed a single time. Sequencing used blood. The chain joins TRBV29-1 to TRBJ2-2; D might be TRBD1 or TRBD2, each matching 5 bases. The source is a woman aged 55-70 years in good health. CDR3 residues: CSVLRDLDTGELFF. The CDR3 DNA follows: TGCAGCGTTCTCCGGGACCTCGACACCGGGGAGCTGTTTTTT.